The 18 T cell receptor beta chains in this list originate from one sample, sequenced in a study of T cell changes during pregnancy in multiple sclerosis. Only in-frame clones appear in the TCRdb table, and some are missing; sequencing was by immunoSEQ multiplex PCR. The sample lists approximately 40,000 clones, just under 95% occurring once. The sample was CD4+ T cells from peripheral blood mononuclear cells, taken in the third trimester of pregnancy. These receptors all come from a female donor with multiple sclerosis, enrolled in a pregnancy study.

The chain recombines TRBV19 with TRBJ2-1, with D possibly TRBD2 on 5 matching bases. The germline V gene has CDR1 LNHDA and CDR2 SQIVND (reference sequence). Trimming took 1 base from V and 7 from J, leaving 5 bases between them. The CDR3 runs 12 residues. CDR3 region: CASSIGGNEQFF. CDR3 nucleotide sequence: TGTGCCAGTAGTATAGGCGGGAATGAGCAGTTCTTC.

The chain is built from TRBV12-5 and TRBJ2-7; unclear D gene. Germline V gene lookup returns CDR1 LGHNT and CDR2 FRNRAP. The V end lost 2 bases, the J end lost 6 bases, and 8 bases lay between the germline ends. The CDR3 sequence is 12 residues long. This CDR3 is CASGLRVTEQYF. In nucleotides, the CDR3 is TGTGCTAGTGGTTTGCGGGTAACCGAGCAGTACTTC.

CDR3 sequence (DNA): TGTGCCAGCAGCGTAGTACTAGCGGGAAACAATGAGCAGTTCTTC. It translates to CASSVVLAGNNEQFF. The rearrangement links TRBV9 to TRBJ2-1; 10 bases agree with TRBD2. This CDR3 has 15 residues. Germline assignment: CDR1 SGDLS and CDR2 YYNGEE. The J segment lost 5 bases and the V segment lost 0 bases, leaving 2 bases of the junction unmatched.

CDR3 coding DNA: TGTGCCAGGGGACTAGCGGGAGCTCAGCAGTATTTT. It yields the protein CARGLAGAQQYF. This chain connects TRBV5-3 to TRBJ2-3; 14 nucleotides match TRBD2. TRBV5-3 is identified as an open reading frame with a role that is uncertain. This CDR3 comprises 12 residues. With V trimmed by 8 bases and J by 11 bases, 4 bases remained unmatched.

This clone has a single count. This chain connects TRBV28 to TRBJ2-2; the D gene is possibly TRBD1 (6 bases). CDR3 length equals 13 residues. Per germline, CDR1 MDHEN and CDR2 SYDVKM. V was clipped by 7 bases and J by 6 bases, with 12 bases between them. CDR3 sequence reads: CASTTTGPGELFF. In DNA form, the CDR3 reads TGTGCCAGCACTACCACAGGGCCCGGGGAGCTGTTTTTT.

As regards this clone: Mismatch with germline at one junction end may stem from a read error. This chain uses TRBV7-7 with TRBJ2-3; the match to TRBD2 covers 11 bases. CDR1 and CDR2 from the germline V gene are SSHAT and FNYEAQ (reference sequence). This CDR3 contains 15 residues. In DNA form, the CDR3 reads TGTGCTAGCAGCTTACTTGGACTAGCGGGAGATACGCAGTATTTT. Translation: CASSLLGLAGDTQYF.

The J gene is TRBJ2-5, the V gene TRBV7-2; 9 nucleotides line up with TRBD1. The CDR3 has 13 residues. Germline CDR1 is SGHTA and CDR2 is FQGNSA. V trimming: 5 bases; J trimming: 5 bases; junction bases outside the gene matches: 3. The CDR3 is CASSGDRAETQYF. DNA of the CDR3: TGTGCCAGCAGCGGGGACAGGGCTGAGACCCAGTACTTC.

Here the CDR3 DNA reads TGTGCCAGCTCACCACCGGGCTCTTACAATGAGCAGTTCTTC. It specifies CASSPPGSYNEQFF. The V gene is TRBV18, the J gene TRBJ2-1; D not certain. CDR1 and CDR2 (germline): KGHSH, LQKENI. Trimming removed 0 bases from V and 4 bases from J, with 7 bases in between. This CDR3 has 14 amino acids. The complete variable domain, with remaining parts taken from reference TRBV18 and TRBJ2-1, reads NAGVMQNPRHLVRRRGQEARLRCSPMKGHSHVYWYRQLPEEGLKFMVYLQKENIIDESGMPKERFSAEFPKEGPSILRIQQVVRGDSAAYFCASSPPGSYNEQFFGPGTRLTVL.

This chain uses TRBV9 with TRBJ2-2; D might be TRBD1 (6 bases). The germline V gene encodes CDR1 SGDLS and CDR2 YYNGEE. The V and J ends lost 5 bases and 7 bases respectively, with 12 bases between them. The CDR3 has 13 residues. This CDR3 reads CASREDSYGELFF. In DNA, the CDR3 is TGTGCCAGCAGGGAGGACAGTTACGGGGAGCTGTTTTTT.

J is TRBJ1-2 and V is TRBV28, with 8 nucleotides matching TRBD1. The V and J ends lost 6 bases and 5 bases, in that order; junction bases with no gene match: 17. This CDR3 has 17 amino acids. CDR1 MDHEN and CDR2 SYDVKM come from the germline V gene. The CDR3 protein is CASSSGQGIKALYGYTF. CDR3 DNA: TGTGCCAGCAGCAGTGGACAGGGCATAAAGGCCCTATATGGCTACACCTTC.

The rearrangement joins TRBV2 to TRBJ2-1; D may be TRBD2 (6 bases). This CDR3 region has 13 residues. The germline V gene has CDR1 SNHLY and CDR2 FYNNEI. Between the trimmed V and J ends, which lost 4 bases and 8 bases, there was a span of 12 bases. The DNA of the CDR3 is TGTGCCAGCAGTGGGGGACTGACGGATGAGCAGTTCTTC. This encodes CASSGGLTDEQFF.

The chain combines TRBV5-1 with TRBJ2-3, with D tentatively TRBD1 (5 bases). The CDR3 has 16 amino acids. The germline gives CDR1 SGHRS, CDR2 YFSETQ. V lost 0 bases and J lost 7, with 18 bases in between. The CDR3 spells CASSLVDTQAIYTQYF. The CDR3 bases are TGCGCCAGCAGCTTGGTGGACACTCAGGCCATTTATACGCAGTATTTT. The complete variable domain, with remaining parts taken from reference TRBV5-1 and TRBJ2-3, reads KAGVTQTPRYLIKTRGQQVTLSCSPISGHRSVSWYQQTPGQGLQFLFEYFSETQRNKGNFPGRFSGRQFSNSRSEMNVSTLELGDSALYLCASSLVDTQAIYTQYFGPGTRLTVL.

This clone was counted between two and nine times. V gene TRBV7-2 combines with J gene TRBJ2-1; TRBD2 aligns across 8 bases. In germline, CDR1 is SGHTA, CDR2 FQGNSA. The CDR3 contains 12 residues. V trimming: 5 bases; J trimming: 14 bases; junction bases outside the gene matches: 8. The CDR3 here is CASSPWGLGEFF. Here the CDR3 DNA reads TGTGCCAGCAGCCCATGGGGACTAGGGGAGTTCTTC. The entire variable domain, with the rest obtained from reference TRBV7-2 and TRBJ2-1, is as follows: GAGVSQSPSNKVTEKGKDVELRCDPISGHTALYWYRQSLGQGLEFLIYFQGNSAPDKSGLPSDRFSAERTGGSVSTLTIQRTQQEDSAVYLCASSPWGLGEFFGPGTRLTVL.

The gene calls are TRBV29-1 and TRBJ1-1, with 11 nucleotides matching TRBD1. CDR1 and CDR2 (germline): SQVTM, ANQGSEA. V was clipped by 6 bases and J by 7 bases; unmatched bases: 16. The CDR3 covers 16 residues. CDR3 in DNA: TGCAGCGTGAGGGACAGGGGGGTTGGTTTTTCTAATGAAGCTTTCTTT. It is translated as CSVRDRGVGFSNEAFF.

This rearrangement joins TRBV28 to TRBJ1-3, with no clear D. V lost 3 bases and J lost 4, with 16 bases in between. This CDR3 has 16 amino acids. Germline values: CDR1 MDHEN, CDR2 SYDVKM. The CDR3 region is CASSLAGISEGNTIYF. The DNA of the CDR3 is TGTGCCAGCAGTTTGGCAGGAATCTCGGAAGGAAACACCATATATTTT. Together with reference TRBV28 and TRBJ1-3, the CDR3 gives the full variable domain: DVKVTQSSRYLVKRTGEKVFLECVQDMDHENMFWYRQDPGLGLRLIYFSYDVKMKEKGDIPEGYSVSREKKERFSLILESASTNQTSMYLCASSLAGISEGNTIYFGEGSWLTVV.

The chain employs TRBV12-5 and TRBJ2-7; D perhaps matches TRBD2 (5 bases). V lost 0 bases and J lost 2, with 14 bases in between. This CDR3 contains 16 residues. Germline-derived CDR1 and CDR2 are LGHNT and FRNRAP. The CDR3 region is CASGLVLGRSPYEQYF. CDR3 sequence (DNA): TGTGCTAGTGGTTTGGTACTAGGTAGGTCCCCCTACGAGCAGTACTTC.

This chain joins TRBV2 and TRBJ2-2, with 9 bases matching TRBD2. CDR1 is SNHLY and CDR2 is FYNNEI in the germline V gene. CDR3 length: 17 amino acids. V dropped 7 bases and J dropped 0; count of bases not matched to a gene: 9. Here the CDR3 reads CASTRTAGGTNTGELFF. The CDR3 DNA sequence: TGTGCCAGCACCCGAACAGCGGGAGGCACGAACACCGGGGAGCTGTTTTTT.

The V and J genes are TRBV6-4 and TRBJ2-5; D call uncertain. This CDR3 comprises 13 residues. V shed 2 bases and J shed 2 bases, with 6 bases lying between them. From germline, CDR1 is MRHNA and CDR2 SNTAGT. The CDR3 DNA reads TGTGCCAGCAGTGACGGCCCTCAAGAGACCCAGTACTTC. It is translated as CASSDGPQETQYF.